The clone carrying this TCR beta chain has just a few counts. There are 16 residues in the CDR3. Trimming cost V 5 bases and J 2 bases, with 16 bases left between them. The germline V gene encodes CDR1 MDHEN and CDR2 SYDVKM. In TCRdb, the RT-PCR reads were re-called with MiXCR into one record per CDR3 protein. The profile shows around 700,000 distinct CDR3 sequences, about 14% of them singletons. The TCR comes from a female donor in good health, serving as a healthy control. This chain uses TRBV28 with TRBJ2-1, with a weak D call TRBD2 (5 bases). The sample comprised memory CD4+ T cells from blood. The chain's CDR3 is CASSPPLGRAYNEQFF. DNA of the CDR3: TGTGCCAGCAGTCCGCCACTAGGTCGGGCCTACAATGAGCAGTTCTTC.